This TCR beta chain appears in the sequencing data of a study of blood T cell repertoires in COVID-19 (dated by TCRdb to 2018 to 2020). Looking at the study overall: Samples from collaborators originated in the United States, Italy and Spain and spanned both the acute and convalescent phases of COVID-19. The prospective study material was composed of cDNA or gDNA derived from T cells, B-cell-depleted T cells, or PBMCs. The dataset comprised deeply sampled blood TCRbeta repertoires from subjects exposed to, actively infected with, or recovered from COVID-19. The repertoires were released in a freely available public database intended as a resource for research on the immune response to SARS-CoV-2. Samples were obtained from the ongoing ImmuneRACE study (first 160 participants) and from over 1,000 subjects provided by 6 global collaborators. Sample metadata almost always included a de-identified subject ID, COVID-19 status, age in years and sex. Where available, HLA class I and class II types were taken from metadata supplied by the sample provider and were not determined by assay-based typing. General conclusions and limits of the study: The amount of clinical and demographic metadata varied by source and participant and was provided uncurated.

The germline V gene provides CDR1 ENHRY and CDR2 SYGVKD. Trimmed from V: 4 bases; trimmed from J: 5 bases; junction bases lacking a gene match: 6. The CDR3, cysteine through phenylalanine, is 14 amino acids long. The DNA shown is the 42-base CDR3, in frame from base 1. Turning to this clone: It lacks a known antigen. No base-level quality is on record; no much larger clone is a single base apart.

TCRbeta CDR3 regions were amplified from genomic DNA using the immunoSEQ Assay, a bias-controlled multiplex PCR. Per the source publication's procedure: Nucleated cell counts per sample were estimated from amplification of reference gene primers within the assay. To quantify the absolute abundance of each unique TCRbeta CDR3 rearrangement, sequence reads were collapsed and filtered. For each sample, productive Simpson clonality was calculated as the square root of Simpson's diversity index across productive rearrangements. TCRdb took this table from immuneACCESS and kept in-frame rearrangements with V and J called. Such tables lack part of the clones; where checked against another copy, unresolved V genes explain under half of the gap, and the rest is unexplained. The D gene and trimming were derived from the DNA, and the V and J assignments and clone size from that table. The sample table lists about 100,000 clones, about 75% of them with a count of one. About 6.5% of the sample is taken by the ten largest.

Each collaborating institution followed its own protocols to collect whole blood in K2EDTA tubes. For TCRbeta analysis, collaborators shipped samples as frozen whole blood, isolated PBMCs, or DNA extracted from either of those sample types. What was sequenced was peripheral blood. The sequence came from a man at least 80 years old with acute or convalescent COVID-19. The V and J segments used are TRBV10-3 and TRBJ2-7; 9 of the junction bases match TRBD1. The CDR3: CAISGGQGSNEQYF. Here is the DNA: TGTGCCATCAGTGGAGGACAGGGGTCAAACGAGCAGTACTTC.